Detailed here is one T cell receptor beta chain. The antigen it binds to is not known. No base quality information exists; no much larger clone differs at one position. The data were taken from a study of neoadjuvant anti-PD-1 for oral cavity cancer (dated by TCRdb to the early 2020s). Background on the whole study: Patients mostly received three to four biweekly doses of nivolumab at 3 mg/kg before curative-intent surgical resection. Under RECIST 1.1, patients with complete response, partial response or stable disease were classed as responders, and patients with progression were classed as non-responders. The parent correlative cohort had 12 to 13 patients and a response rate of roughly 31%. Patients without progression received a fourth nivolumab dose around day 43 and underwent definitive surgical resection on days 50-56. The research as a whole found: Only three patients per response group were included in the TCR analyses, and the authors called for validation in larger cohorts. After neoadjuvant nivolumab, T cell clonality (Gini index) in PBMCs was significantly higher in non-responders than in responders. Higher pretreatment blood Treg/Th17 ratios correlated with higher pretreatment blood TCRbeta clonality and lower post-treatment tumor TCRbeta clonality.

This sample's time point label indicates: after neoadjuvant nivolumab, at surgical resection. The patients had newly diagnosed stage II-IVA oral cavity squamous cell carcinoma and had not received any prior systemic or radiation treatment. The cohort was made up of patients with locally advanced, HPV-negative oral cavity squamous cell carcinoma. No culture maintenance or expansion was done, as the peripheral blood mononuclear cells went straight to analysis. The samples were obtained from a longitudinal correlative study of a single-arm phase II trial testing neoadjuvant nivolumab in oral cavity squamous cell carcinoma. Genomic DNA-based TCRbeta sequencing was performed on subject-matched pre- and post-treatment PBMCs and tumors from three responders and three non-responders. Peripheral blood mononuclear cells were collected once before nivolumab treatment and again after treatment, at the time of surgery. The Maxwell RSC DNA from Cells kit was used to isolate genomic DNA from PBMCs.

For deep sequencing, PBMC libraries mostly used approximately 500 ng of input genomic DNA, with six replicates for each sample. The immunoSEQ hsTCRbeta kit was used to prepare TCRbeta libraries according to the manufacturer's instructions. Sequencing of the completed libraries took place using an Illumina NovaSeq 6000 S4 flow cell after they had been pooled to around 2.7 nM. On the authors' methods: The immunoSEQ Analyzer was used for raw data preprocessing and quality control. The analysis was limited to productive rearrangements, and each clonotype was defined by a unique CDR3 amino acid sequence. Using the R package tcR, the researchers computed the Gini-Simpson index as their estimate of repertoire clonality. Student's t test was used to compare Gini indices, while Pearson correlation assessed associations with tumor size change. TCRdb retrieved this table from immuneACCESS and kept in-frame rearrangements only. Not all clones are present; in checked studies, unresolved V genes account for under half, and no reason is known for the remainder. The V and J calls and the clone size are those of that table, but D and trimming were determined from the DNA. The sample contains 35,000 to 50,000 clones, about three quarters of them found a single time. The ten largest clones represent around 5.1% of the sample.

The receptor was derived from a person aged 35-79 years with oral cavity squamous cell carcinoma. Sequenced material: PBMCs, taken after nivolumab (anti-PD-1) treatment.

The nucleotide sequence reads TGCGCCAGCAGCCAATCAGGGGGAGACTTCTATGGCTACACCTTC. Translated, it gives CASSQSGGDFYGYTF. Recombination connected TRBV4-1 to TRBJ1-2, with TRBD1 identical over 7 junction bases. From the cysteine through the phenylalanine, the CDR3 covers 15 amino acids. Only the CDR3 portion is preserved as DNA: 45 bases, with reading frame beginning at the first base. Per the germline V gene, MGHRA is the CDR1 and YSYEKL is the CDR2. Here V drops 2 bases and J drops 4 bases, and the junction holds 7 bases not matched to any gene.